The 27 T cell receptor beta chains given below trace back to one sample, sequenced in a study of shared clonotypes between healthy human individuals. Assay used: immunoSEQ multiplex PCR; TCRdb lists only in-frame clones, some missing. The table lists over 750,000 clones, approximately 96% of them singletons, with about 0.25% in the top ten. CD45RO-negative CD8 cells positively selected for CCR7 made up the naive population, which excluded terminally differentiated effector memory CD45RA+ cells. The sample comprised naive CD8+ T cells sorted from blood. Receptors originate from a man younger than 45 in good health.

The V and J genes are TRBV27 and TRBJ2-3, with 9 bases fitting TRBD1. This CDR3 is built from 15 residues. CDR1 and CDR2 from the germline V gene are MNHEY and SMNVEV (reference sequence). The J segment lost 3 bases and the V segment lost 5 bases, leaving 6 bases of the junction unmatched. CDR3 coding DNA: TGTGCCAGCAGTCACGGGACAGGGCAAACAGATACGCAGTATTTT. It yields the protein CASSHGTGQTDTQYF.

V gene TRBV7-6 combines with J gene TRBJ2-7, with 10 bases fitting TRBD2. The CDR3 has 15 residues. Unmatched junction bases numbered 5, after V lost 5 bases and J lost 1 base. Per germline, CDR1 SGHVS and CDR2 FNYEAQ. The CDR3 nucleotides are TGTGCCAGCAGCCCTAGCGGGAGAAATTCCTACGAGCAGTACTTC. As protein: CASSPSGRNSYEQYF.

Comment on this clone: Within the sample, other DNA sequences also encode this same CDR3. The chain's CDR3 is CASSLGQTEAFF. For the CDR3, the DNA is TGTGCCAGCAGTTTAGGACAGACTGAAGCTTTCTTT. This sequence joins TRBV28 and TRBJ1-1; the D gene is possibly TRBD1 (6 bases). Germline V gives CDR1 MDHEN, CDR2 SYDVKM. This CDR3 region has 12 residues. The germline V and J ends were trimmed by 2 bases and 5 bases, with 6 bases remaining between them.

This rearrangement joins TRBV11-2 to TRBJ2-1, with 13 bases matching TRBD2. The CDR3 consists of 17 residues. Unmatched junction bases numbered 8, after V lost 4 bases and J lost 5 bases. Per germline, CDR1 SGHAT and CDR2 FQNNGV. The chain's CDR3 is CASSSTPGLAGDNEQFF. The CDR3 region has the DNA TGTGCCAGCAGCTCGACACCCGGACTAGCGGGAGACAATGAGCAGTTCTTC.

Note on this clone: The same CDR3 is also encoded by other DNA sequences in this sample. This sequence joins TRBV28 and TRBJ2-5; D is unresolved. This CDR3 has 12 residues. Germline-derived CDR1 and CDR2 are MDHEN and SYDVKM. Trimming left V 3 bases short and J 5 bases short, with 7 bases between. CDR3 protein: CASSFGLETQYF. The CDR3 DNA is TGTGCCAGCAGTTTTGGTTTGGAGACCCAGTACTTC. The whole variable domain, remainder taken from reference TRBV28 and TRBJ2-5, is DVKVTQSSRYLVKRTGEKVFLECVQDMDHENMFWYRQDPGLGLRLIYFSYDVKMKEKGDIPEGYSVSREKKERFSLILESASTNQTSMYLCASSFGLETQYFGPGTRLLVL.

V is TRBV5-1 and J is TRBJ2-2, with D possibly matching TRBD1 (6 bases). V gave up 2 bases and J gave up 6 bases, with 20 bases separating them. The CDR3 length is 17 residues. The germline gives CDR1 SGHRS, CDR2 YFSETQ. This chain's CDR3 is CASSLGTTRKGAGELFF. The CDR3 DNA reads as TGCGCCAGCAGCTTAGGGACAACTAGAAAAGGTGCCGGGGAGCTGTTTTTT.

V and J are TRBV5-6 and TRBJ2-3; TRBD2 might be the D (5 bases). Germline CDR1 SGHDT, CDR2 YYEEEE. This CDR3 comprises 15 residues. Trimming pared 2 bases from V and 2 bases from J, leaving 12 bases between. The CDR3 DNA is TGTGCCAGCAGCTTTAGCGCCTCGATCACAGATACGCAGTATTTT. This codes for CASSFSASITDTQYF.

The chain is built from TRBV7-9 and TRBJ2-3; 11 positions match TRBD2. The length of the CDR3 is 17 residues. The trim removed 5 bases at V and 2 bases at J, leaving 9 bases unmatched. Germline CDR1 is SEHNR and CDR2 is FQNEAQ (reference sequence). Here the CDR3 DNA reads TGTGCCAGCAGCCGACAGACTAGCGGGGAGATCACAGATACGCAGTATTTT. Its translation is CASSRQTSGEITDTQYF.

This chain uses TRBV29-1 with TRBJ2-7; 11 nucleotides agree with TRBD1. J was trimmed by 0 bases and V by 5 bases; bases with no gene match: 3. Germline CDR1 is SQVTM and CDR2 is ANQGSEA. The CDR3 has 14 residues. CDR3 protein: CSVYGTGGSYEQYF. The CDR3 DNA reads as TGCAGCGTTTACGGGACAGGGGGCTCCTACGAGCAGTACTTC.

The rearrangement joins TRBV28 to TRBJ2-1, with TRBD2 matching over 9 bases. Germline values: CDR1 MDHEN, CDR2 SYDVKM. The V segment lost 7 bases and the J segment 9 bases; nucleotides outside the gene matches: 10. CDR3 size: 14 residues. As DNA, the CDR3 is TGTGCCAGCACCTTGACTAGCGGAGAGGGTGAGCAGTTCTTC. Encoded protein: CASTLTSGEGEQFF.

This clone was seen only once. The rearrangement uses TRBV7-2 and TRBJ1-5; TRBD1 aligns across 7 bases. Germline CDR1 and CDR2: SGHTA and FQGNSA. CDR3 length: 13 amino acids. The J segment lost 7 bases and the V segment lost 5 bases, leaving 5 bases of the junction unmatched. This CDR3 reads CASSPGRGQPQHF. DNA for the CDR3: TGTGCCAGCAGCCCGGGCAGGGGGCAGCCCCAGCATTTT.

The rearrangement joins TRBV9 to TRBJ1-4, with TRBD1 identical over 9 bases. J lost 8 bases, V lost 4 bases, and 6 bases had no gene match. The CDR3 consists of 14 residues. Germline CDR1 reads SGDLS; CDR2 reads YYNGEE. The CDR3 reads CASSPTGGREKLFF. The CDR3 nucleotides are TGTGCCAGCAGCCCTACAGGGGGCAGGGAAAAACTGTTTTTT. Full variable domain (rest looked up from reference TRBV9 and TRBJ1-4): DSGVTQTPKHLITATGQRVTLRCSPRSGDLSVYWYQQSLDQGLQFLIQYYNGEERAKGNILERFSAQQFPDLHSELNLSSLELGDSALYFCASSPTGGREKLFFGSGTQLSVL.

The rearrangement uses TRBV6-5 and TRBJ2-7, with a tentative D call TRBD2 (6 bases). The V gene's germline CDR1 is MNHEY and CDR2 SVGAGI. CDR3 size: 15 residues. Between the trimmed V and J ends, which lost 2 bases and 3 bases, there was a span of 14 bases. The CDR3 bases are TGTGCCAGCAGTTACGGGGTAGCGGAGCACTACGAGCAGTACTTC. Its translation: CASSYGVAEHYEQYF.

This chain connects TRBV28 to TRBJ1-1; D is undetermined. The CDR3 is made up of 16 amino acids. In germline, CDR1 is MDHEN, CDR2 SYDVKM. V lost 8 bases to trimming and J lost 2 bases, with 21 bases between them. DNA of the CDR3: TGTGCCAGCGGGGAAGATTTCCATCCCGAAAACACTGAAGCTTTCTTT. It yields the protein CASGEDFHPENTEAFF.

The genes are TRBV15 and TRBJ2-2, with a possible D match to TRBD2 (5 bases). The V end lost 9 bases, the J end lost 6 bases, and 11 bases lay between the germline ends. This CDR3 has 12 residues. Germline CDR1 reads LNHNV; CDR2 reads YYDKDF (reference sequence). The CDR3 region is CATTRGAGELFF. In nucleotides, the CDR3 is TGTGCCACGACCCGGGGTGCCGGGGAGCTGTTTTTT.

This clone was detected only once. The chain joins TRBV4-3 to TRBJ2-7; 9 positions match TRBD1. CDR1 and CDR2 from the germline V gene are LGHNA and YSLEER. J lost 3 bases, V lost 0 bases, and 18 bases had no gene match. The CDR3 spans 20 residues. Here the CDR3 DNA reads TGCGCCAGCAGCCAAGATTCGGGATCTATACCGGGACAGGGTTTCTACGAGCAGTACTTC. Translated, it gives CASSQDSGSIPGQGFYEQYF.

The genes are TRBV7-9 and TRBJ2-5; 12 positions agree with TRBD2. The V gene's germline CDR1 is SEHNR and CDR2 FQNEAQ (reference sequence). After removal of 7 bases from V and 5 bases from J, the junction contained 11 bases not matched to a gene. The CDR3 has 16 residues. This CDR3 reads CASTELAGGGRETQYF. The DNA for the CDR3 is TGTGCCAGCACCGAGCTAGCGGGAGGGGGCCGCGAGACCCAGTACTTC.

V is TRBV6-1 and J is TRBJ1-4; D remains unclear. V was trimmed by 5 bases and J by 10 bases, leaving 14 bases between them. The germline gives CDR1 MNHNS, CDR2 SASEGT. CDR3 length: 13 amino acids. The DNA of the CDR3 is TGTGCCAGCAGTTCCCGGGAGTGGGGAAAACTGTTTTTT. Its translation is CASSSREWGKLFF.

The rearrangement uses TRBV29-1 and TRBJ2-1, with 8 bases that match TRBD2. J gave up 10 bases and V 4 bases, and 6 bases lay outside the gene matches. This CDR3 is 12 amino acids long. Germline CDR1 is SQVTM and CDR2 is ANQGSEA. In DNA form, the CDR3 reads TGCAGCGTTGCCTCACGGGAGGGGGAGCAGTTCTTC. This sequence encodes CSVASREGEQFF.

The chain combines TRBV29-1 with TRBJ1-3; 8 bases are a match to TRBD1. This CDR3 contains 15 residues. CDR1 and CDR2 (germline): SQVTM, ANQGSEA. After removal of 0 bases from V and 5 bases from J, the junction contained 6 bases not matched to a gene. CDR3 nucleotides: TGCAGCGTTGAAGATCGGACAGGGAGGAGAAACACCATATATTTT. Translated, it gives CSVEDRTGRRNTIYF.

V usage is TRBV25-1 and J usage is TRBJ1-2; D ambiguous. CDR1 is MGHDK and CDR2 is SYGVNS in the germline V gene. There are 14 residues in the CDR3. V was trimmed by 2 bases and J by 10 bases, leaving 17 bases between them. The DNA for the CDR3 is TGTGCCAGCAGTGAAGCTTCACTGCCGACCCTCTACACCTTC. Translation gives CASSEASLPTLYTF.

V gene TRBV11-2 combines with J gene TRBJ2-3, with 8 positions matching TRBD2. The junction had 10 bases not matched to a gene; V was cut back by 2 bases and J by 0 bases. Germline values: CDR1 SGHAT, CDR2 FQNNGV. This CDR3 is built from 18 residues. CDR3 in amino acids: CASSLYGLADYSTDTQYF. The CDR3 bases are TGTGCCAGCAGCTTATACGGACTAGCCGATTATAGCACAGATACGCAGTATTTT.

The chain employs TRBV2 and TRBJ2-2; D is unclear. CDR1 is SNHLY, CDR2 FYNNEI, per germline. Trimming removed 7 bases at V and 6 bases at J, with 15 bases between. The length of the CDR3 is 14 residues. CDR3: CASTGSLPPGELFF. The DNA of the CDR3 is TGTGCCAGCACCGGGTCCCTCCCCCCCGGGGAGCTGTTTTTT.

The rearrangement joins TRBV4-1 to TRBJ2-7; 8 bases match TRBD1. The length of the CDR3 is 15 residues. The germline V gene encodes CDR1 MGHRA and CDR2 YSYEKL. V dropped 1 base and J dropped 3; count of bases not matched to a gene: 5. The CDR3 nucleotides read TGCGCCAGCAGCCAAGCCGACAGGGGAGGCTACGAGCAGTACTTC. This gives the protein CASSQADRGGYEQYF.

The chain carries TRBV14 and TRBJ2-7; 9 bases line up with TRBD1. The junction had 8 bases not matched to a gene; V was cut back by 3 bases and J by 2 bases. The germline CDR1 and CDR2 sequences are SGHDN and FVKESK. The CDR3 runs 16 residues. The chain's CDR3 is CASSQIKTGGTYEQYF. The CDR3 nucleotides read TGTGCCAGCAGCCAGATAAAGACAGGGGGTACCTACGAGCAGTACTTC.

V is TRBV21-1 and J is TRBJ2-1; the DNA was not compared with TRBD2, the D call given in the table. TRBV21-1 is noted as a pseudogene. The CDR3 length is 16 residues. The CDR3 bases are TGTGCCAGCAGACCCTGGCCTAGCGGTTCCTACAATGAGCAGTTCTTC. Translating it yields CASRPWPSGSYNEQFF.

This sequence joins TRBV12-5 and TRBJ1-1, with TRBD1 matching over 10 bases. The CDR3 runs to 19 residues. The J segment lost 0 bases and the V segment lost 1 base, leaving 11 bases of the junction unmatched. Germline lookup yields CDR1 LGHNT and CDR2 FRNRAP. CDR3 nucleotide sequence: TGTGCTAGTGGTTTGGCCACTGGGGGACAGGGGAGTTTGAACACTGAAGCTTTCTTT. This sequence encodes CASGLATGGQGSLNTEAFF.